The next 18 T cell receptor beta chains were all read from a single sample in a study of blood T cell repertoires in COVID-19. This table comes from immunoSEQ multiplex PCR, and its TCRdb copy is limited to in-frame clones, with some not included. The sample shows around 170,000 clones, just over 85% of them seen only once. The sequenced sample consisted of PBMCs or T cells enriched from blood (not recorded which). These receptors all stem from a young woman who had recovered from COVID-19.

The rearrangement links TRBV28 to TRBJ2-3, with a tentative D call TRBD1 (5 bases). This CDR3 has 12 residues. Trimming stripped 7 bases from V and 6 bases from J, with 11 bases between. Per the germline V gene, CDR1 is MDHEN and CDR2 is SYDVKM. CDR3 sequence (DNA): TGTGCCAGCACCAGACCAGGGGATACGCAGTATTTT. This gives the protein CASTRPGDTQYF.

CDR3 loop: CASSLDRGWDEQYF. CDR3 coding DNA: TGTGCCAGCAGCTTAGACAGGGGCTGGGACGAGCAGTACTTC. The genes are TRBV13 and TRBJ2-7, with 7 bases lining up with TRBD1. With 1 base clipped from V and 5 bases from J, the junction kept 5 bases outside the gene matches. This CDR3 has 14 amino acids. Germline-derived CDR1 and CDR2 are PRHDT and FYEKMQ (reference sequence).

This chain uses TRBV2 with TRBJ2-3; 7 nucleotides line up with TRBD2. Unmatched junction bases numbered 12, after V lost 6 bases and J lost 6 bases. This CDR3 is 15 amino acids long. Germline CDR1 and CDR2: SNHLY and FYNNEI. CDR3 bases: TGTGCCAGCAGGGCGGGGAGGGTAGTGGGCGATACGCAGTATTTT. Protein product: CASRAGRVVGDTQYF. Supplemented by reference TRBV2 and TRBJ2-3, the full variable domain reads EPEVTQTPSHQVTQMGQEVILRCVPISNHLYFYWYRQILGQKVEFLVSFYNNEISEKSEIFDDQFSVERPDGSNFTLKIRSTKLEDSAMYFCASRAGRVVGDTQYFGPGTRLTVL.

V usage is TRBV30 and J usage is TRBJ2-1, with a weak D call TRBD2 (5 bases). Germline CDR1 and CDR2: GTSNPN and SVGIG (reference sequence). This CDR3 region has 12 residues. Trimming left V 6 bases short and J 7 bases short, with 13 bases between. CDR3 nucleotides: TGTGCCTGCCAGGACTTGAGGAATGAGCAGTTCTTC. Translated, it gives CACQDLRNEQFF.

The V gene is TRBV3-1 (or the pseudogene TRBV3-2), the J gene TRBJ2-1; D is undetermined. CDR3 size: 13 residues. Germline values: CDR1 LGHDT, CDR2 YNNKEL (reference sequence). Trimming shortened V by 2 bases and J by 9 bases, and 11 bases separated the two germline ends. CDR3 residues: CASSQSTRVEQFF. In DNA form, the CDR3 reads TGTGCCAGCAGCCAATCTACTCGGGTTGAGCAGTTCTTC.

The rearrangement links TRBV11-2 to TRBJ2-3, with 9 bases fitting TRBD2. Germline V CDR1 and CDR2: SGHAT, FQNNGV. With 1 base clipped from V and 2 bases from J, the junction kept 10 bases outside the gene matches. The CDR3 consists of 18 residues. The CDR3 coding sequence is TGTGCCAGCAGCTTAGTGTCCCGAGCTAGCGGGGCCACAGATACGCAGTATTTT. Protein product: CASSLVSRASGATDTQYF. The full variable domain, its missing parts supplied by reference TRBV11-2 and TRBJ2-3, is EAGVAQSPRYKIIEKRQSVAFWCNPISGHATLYWYQQILGQGPKLLIQFQNNGVVDDSQLPKDRFSAERLKGVDSTLKIQPAKLEDSAVYLCASSLVSRASGATDTQYFGPGTRLTVL.

This clone was observed a handful of times. This rearrangement joins TRBV2 to TRBJ1-4; weak D call: TRBD1 (6 bases). The length of the CDR3 is 14 residues. V lost 5 bases to trimming and J lost 6 bases, with 13 bases between them. Germline-derived CDR1 and CDR2 are SNHLY and FYNNEI. The CDR3: CASSPGVGYEKLFF. CDR3 in DNA: TGTGCCAGCAGTCCAGGGGTTGGGTATGAAAAACTGTTTTTT.

The chain links TRBV11-1 to TRBJ2-1; 9 nucleotides align to TRBD2. The CDR3 extends over 15 amino acids. Germline assignment: CDR1 SGHAT and CDR2 FQDESV (reference sequence). The ends lost 1 base at V and 10 bases at J; junction bases unmatched: 8. This CDR3 is CASSLELAGFQEQFF. CDR3 nucleotide sequence: TGTGCCAGCAGCTTAGAGCTAGCGGGATTCCAAGAGCAGTTCTTC.

This sequence joins TRBV5-1 and TRBJ1-3, with 9 bases fitting TRBD1. CDR1 is SGHRS, CDR2 YFSETQ, per germline. The ends lost 0 bases at V and 3 bases at J; junction bases unmatched: 1. The CDR3 has 15 residues. This chain's CDR3 is CASSLDRGLGNTIYF. The CDR3 DNA reads as TGCGCCAGCAGCTTGGACAGGGGGCTTGGAAACACCATATATTTT.

The chain has TRBV20-1 and TRBJ1-6, with D perhaps TRBD1 (6 bases). The CDR3 is made up of 13 amino acids. The germline V gene has CDR1 DFQATT and CDR2 SNEGSKA (reference sequence). V dropped 3 bases and J dropped 9 bases, with 12 bases sitting between them. CDR3 coding DNA: TGCAGTGCTAGTGGAGGGGGAGTTTCACCCCTCCACTTT. Protein: CSASGGGVSPLHF.

The V gene is TRBV19, the J gene TRBJ1-1, with D possibly being TRBD1 (6 bases). Germline V lookup: CDR1 LNHDA, CDR2 SQIVND (reference sequence). This CDR3 region has 13 residues. The germline V and J ends were trimmed by 5 bases and 8 bases, with 15 bases remaining between them. The CDR3 protein is CASSPRQVGEAFF. The DNA of the CDR3 is TGTGCCAGTAGTCCTCGACAGGTTGGGGAAGCTTTCTTT.

V usage is TRBV19 and J usage is TRBJ2-1; TRBD2 is a possible D gene (5 bases). V was trimmed by 5 bases and J by 7 bases, leaving 18 bases between them. The CDR3 extends over 15 amino acids. Germline CDR1 reads LNHDA; CDR2 reads SQIVND (reference sequence). CDR3 sequence (DNA): TGTGCCAGTAGTTATTCAGGTGGGAGTATAAATGAGCAGTTCTTC. Encoded protein: CASSYSGGSINEQFF.

The chain combines TRBV4-2 with TRBJ2-1; 7 bases match TRBD2. The CDR3 is 15 amino acids. V lost 4 bases to trimming and J lost 6 bases; unmatched junction nucleotides: 9. CDR1 and CDR2 (germline): LGHNA, YNFKEQ. The DNA for the CDR3 is TGTGCCAGCAGCCGCAATTTCGGGGGGACCAATGAGCAGTTCTTC. It yields the protein CASSRNFGGTNEQFF.

In this sample, this clone turned up once. CDR3 amino acids: CASSPLMGTGTTGELFF. The DNA for the CDR3 is TGCGCCAGCAGCCCCTTGATGGGGACAGGGACCACCGGGGAGCTGTTTTTT. V is TRBV5-1 and J is TRBJ2-2; TRBD1 matches at 9 bases. This CDR3 region has 17 residues. V lost 4 bases to trimming and J lost 4 bases; unmatched junction nucleotides: 11. Germline CDR1 reads SGHRS; CDR2 reads YFSETQ.

The chain uses TRBV6-5 and TRBJ2-7; D gene uncertain. The V gene's germline CDR1 is MNHEY and CDR2 SVGAGI. This CDR3 has 14 amino acids. Trimming shortened V by 7 bases and J by 4 bases, and 17 bases separated the two germline ends. The DNA for the CDR3 is TGTGCCAGCATAGATAGTGGTCCACCATACGAGCAGTACTTC. The encoded protein is CASIDSGPPYEQYF.

The gene calls are TRBV18 and TRBJ2-5; no reliable D call. Per germline, CDR1 KGHSH and CDR2 LQKENI. The V gene lost 6 bases and the J gene lost 5 bases, with 7 bases spanning the gap. The length of the CDR3 is 11 residues. The CDR3 nucleotides are TGTGCCAGCTCCCCCTCGGAGACCCAGTACTTC. It codes for CASSPSETQYF.

This chain joins TRBV24-1 and TRBJ2-4; D perhaps matches TRBD1 (6 bases). Germline V gives CDR1 KGHDR, CDR2 SFDVKD. The length of the CDR3 is 18 residues. V was shortened by 4 bases and J by 0 bases, with 18 bases between the two germline ends. The CDR3 here is CATSELDRPPLAKNIQYF. The CDR3 DNA reads as TGTGCCACCAGTGAGCTTGACAGGCCCCCTCTAGCCAAAAACATTCAGTACTTC.

The rearrangement links TRBV6-5 to TRBJ2-5; 10 bases map to TRBD2. Trimming at V came to 6 bases and at J to 2 bases, leaving 6 bases not matched to a gene. Germline CDR1 is MNHEY and CDR2 is SVGAGI. The CDR3 consists of 15 residues. The CDR3 DNA reads as TGTGCCAGCAGGACACAACTAGCGGGACAAGAGACCCAGTACTTC. Protein product: CASRTQLAGQETQYF.